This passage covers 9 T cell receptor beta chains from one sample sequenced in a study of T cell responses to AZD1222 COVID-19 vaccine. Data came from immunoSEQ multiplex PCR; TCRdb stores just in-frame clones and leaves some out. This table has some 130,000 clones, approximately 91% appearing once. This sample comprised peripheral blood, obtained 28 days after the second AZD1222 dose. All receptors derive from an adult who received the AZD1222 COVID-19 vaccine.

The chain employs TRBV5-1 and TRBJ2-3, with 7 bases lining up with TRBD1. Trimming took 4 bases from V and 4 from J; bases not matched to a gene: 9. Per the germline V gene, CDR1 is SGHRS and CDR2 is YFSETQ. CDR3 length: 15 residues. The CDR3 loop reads CASSPFDRAADTQYF. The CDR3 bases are TGCGCCAGCAGCCCATTTGACAGGGCGGCAGATACGCAGTATTTT.

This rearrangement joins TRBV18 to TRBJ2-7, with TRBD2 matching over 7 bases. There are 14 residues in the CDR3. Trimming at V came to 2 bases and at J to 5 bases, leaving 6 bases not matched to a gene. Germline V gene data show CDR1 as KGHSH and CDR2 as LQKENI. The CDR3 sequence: CASSPSMGGDEQYF. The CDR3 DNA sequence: TGTGCCAGCTCACCATCTATGGGGGGGGACGAGCAGTACTTC. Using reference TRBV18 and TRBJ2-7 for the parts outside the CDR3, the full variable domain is NAGVMQNPRHLVRRRGQEARLRCSPMKGHSHVYWYRQLPEEGLKFMVYLQKENIIDESGMPKERFSAEFPKEGPSILRIQQVVRGDSAAYFCASSPSMGGDEQYFGPGTRLTVT.

The CDR3 loop is CASSLSTGPQHF. As DNA, the CDR3 is TGTGCCAGCAGTCTTTCGACAGGGCCCCAGCATTTT. This chain connects TRBV12-3 or TRBV12-4 to TRBJ1-5; D perhaps matches TRBD1 (6 bases). Deletions cut 5 bases from V and 9 bases from J, with 11 bases between. CDR3 length: 12 amino acids.

The CDR3 is CASTQSRRLNTGELFF. In DNA, the CDR3 is TGTGCCAGTACCCAGTCCCGGCGACTGAACACCGGGGAGCTGTTTTTT. The chain is built from TRBV19 and TRBJ2-2, with D unclear. The CDR3 contains 16 residues. Trimming pared 7 bases from V and 1 base from J, leaving 16 bases between. Germline V gene lookup returns CDR1 LNHDA and CDR2 SQIVND (reference sequence).

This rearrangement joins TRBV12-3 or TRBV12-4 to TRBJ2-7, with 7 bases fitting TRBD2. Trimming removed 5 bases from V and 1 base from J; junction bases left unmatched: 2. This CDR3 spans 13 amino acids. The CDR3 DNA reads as TGTGCCAGCAGTGTGGGACTATCCTACGAGCAGTACTTC. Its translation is CASSVGLSYEQYF.

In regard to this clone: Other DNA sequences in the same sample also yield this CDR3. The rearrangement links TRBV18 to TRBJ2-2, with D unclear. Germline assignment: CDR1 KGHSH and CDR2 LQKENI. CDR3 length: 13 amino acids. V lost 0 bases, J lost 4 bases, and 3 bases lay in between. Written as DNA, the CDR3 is TGTGCCAGCTCACCACCGGCCACCGGGGAGCTGTTTTTT. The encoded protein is CASSPPATGELFF.

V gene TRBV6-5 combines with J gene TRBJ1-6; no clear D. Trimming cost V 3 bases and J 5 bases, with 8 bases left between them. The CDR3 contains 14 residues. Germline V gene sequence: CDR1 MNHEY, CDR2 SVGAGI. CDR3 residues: CASSYRVHNSPLHF. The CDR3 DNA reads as TGTGCCAGCAGTTATCGGGTGCATAATTCACCCCTCCACTTT.

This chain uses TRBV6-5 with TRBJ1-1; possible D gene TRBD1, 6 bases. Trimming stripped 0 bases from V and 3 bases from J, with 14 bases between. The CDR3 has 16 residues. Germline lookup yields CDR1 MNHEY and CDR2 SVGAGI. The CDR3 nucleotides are TGTGCCAGCAGTTACTCGGTCGGCACAGGGTACACTGAAGCTTTCTTT. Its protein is CASSYSVGTGYTEAFF.

Here the CDR3 reads CATSDPRQAVHEQFF. The DNA for the CDR3 is TGTGCCACCAGTGATCCCAGACAAGCCGTGCATGAGCAGTTCTTC. The chain recombines TRBV24-1 with TRBJ2-1; D ambiguous. With 3 bases removed from V and 8 bases from J, the gap between germline ends came to 16 bases. The CDR3 covers 15 residues. Looked up from germline, CDR1 is KGHDR and CDR2 is SFDVKD.